A selection of T cell receptor beta chains follows, all from one sample in a study of lymphopenia after photon versus proton radiotherapy. Clones were sequenced by immunoSEQ multiplex PCR, and TCRdb holds only the in-frame ones, with some missing. The table lists around 15,000 clones, about nine tenths of them singletons. The specimen comprised peripheral blood, sampled from a patient treated with proton-based radiotherapy. These receptors came from a woman aged 55-69 years with cholangiocarcinoma. Some clones in this sample may be carry-over from other donors' samples. CDR3s include the opening cysteine and the closing phenylalanine or tryptophan. The order of the fields is D gene, CDR3 length, V gene, J gene, clone size, CDR3 protein, CDR3 DNA. The D gene is left open where the match is weak. Clone size is given for some rows only: seen once, a few or many times, or a class if the clone is expanded.

>TRBD2|13|TRBV7-2|TRBJ2-7|-
CASSQASGYEQYF
TGTGCCAGCAGCCAGGCTAGCGGTTACGAGCAGTACTTC
>TRBD2|14|TRBV7-3|TRBJ2-3|-
CASSPASGANTQYF
TGTGCCAGCAGCCCGGCGAGCGGGGCCAATACGCAGTATTTT
>TRBD2|15|TRBV7-2|TRBJ2-3|once
CASSSPGGPGDTQYF
TGTGCCAGCAGCTCACCGGGGGGGCCGGGCGATACGCAGTATTTT
>-|16|TRBV2|TRBJ2-6|-
CASTPVGGTGANVLTF
TGTGCCAGCACCCCGGTGGGGGGTACTGGGGCCAACGTCCTGACTTTC
>-|16|TRBV19|TRBJ2-1|-
CASSLNPGRSYNEQFF
TGTGCCAGTAGTTTGAACCCGGGTCGGTCCTACAATGAGCAGTTCTTC
>TRBD2|16|TRBV5-1|TRBJ2-1|-
CASSFRSGGSYNEQFF
TGCGCCAGCAGCTTCCGGTCCGGGGGGTCCTACAATGAGCAGTTCTTC
>-|15|TRBV5-5|TRBJ1-1|-
CASSLDINRNTEAFF
TGTGCCAGCAGCTTGGATATCAACCGGAACACTGAAGCTTTCTTT
>-|13|TRBV27|TRBJ2-2|-
CASRKYPPGELFF
TGTGCCAGCAGAAAATATCCCCCCGGGGAGCTGTTTTTT
>-|14|TRBV7-7|TRBJ2-1|-
CASSPSGAAGEQFF
TGTGCCAGCAGCCCAAGCGGAGCGGCAGGGGAGCAGTTCTTC
>TRBD1|15|TRBV5-6|TRBJ2-3|few
CASSPTGTGPDTQYF
TGTGCCAGCAGCCCTACCGGGACAGGGCCAGATACGCAGTATTTT
>-|11|TRBV7-2|TRBJ2-3|few
CASSFGNTQYF
TGTGCCAGCAGCTTTGGGAATACGCAGTATTTT
>-|15|TRBV15|TRBJ2-7|-
CATSVGVRDSYEQYF
TGTGCCACCAGCGTCGGTGTACGCGACTCCTACGAGCAGTACTTC
>-|15|TRBV6-5|TRBJ1-2|-
CASSYSSSTNYGYTF
TGTGCCAGCAGTTACTCTTCAAGCACTAACTATGGCTACACCTTC
>-|15|TRBV6-5|TRBJ2-7|-
CASSYSRPGRYEQYF
TGTGCCAGCAGTTACTCGAGGCCGGGACGCTACGAGCAGTACTTC
>-|14|TRBV4-3|TRBJ2-2|-
CASSRLIGVGELFF
TGCGCCAGCAGCCGATTAATAGGGGTCGGGGAGCTGTTTTTT
>-|16|TRBV4-3|TRBJ2-1|few
CASSQRLTGEGHEQFF
TGCGCCAGCAGCCAAAGACTTACGGGAGAGGGACATGAGCAGTTCTTC
>-|13|TRBV11-2|TRBJ1-1|-
CASSLVGDTEAFF
TGTGCCAGCAGCTTAGTAGGGGACACTGAAGCTTTCTTT
>-|13|TRBV5-6|TRBJ1-2|-
CASSPGRTGGYTF
TGTGCCAGCAGCCCGGGCAGGACCGGTGGCTACACCTTC
>-|13|TRBV15|TRBJ1-3|-
CATSRDKPNTIYF
TGTGCCACCAGCAGAGATAAGCCGAACACCATATATTTT
>TRBD1|16|TRBV19|TRBJ1-2|-
CASIPTWDRGSYGYTF
TGTGCCAGTATCCCTACGTGGGACAGGGGGAGTTATGGCTACACCTTC
>-|15|TRBV5-1|TRBJ1-5|-
CASSLGDLPNQPQHF
TGCGCCAGCAGCTTGGGGGACCTTCCCAATCAGCCCCAGCATTTT
>-|10|TRBV6-1|TRBJ1-2|-
CASSENSYTF
TGTGCCAGCAGTGAAAACTCCTACACCTTC
>-|12|TRBV6-1|TRBJ2-1|-
CASRGDYNEQFF
TGTGCCAGCAGGGGGGATTACAATGAGCAGTTCTTC
>TRBD2|17|TRBV9|TRBJ2-3|-
CASSVGGGALSTDTQYF
TGTGCCAGCAGCGTAGGCGGGGGGGCACTAAGCACAGATACGCAGTATTTT
>-|12|TRBV7-9|TRBJ2-4|-
CASGPRGNIQYF
TGTGCCAGCGGTCCTCGGGGGAACATTCAGTACTTC
>-|13|TRBV19|TRBJ1-1|once
CASIGQSHTEAFF
TGTGCCAGTATCGGGCAGTCCCACACTGAAGCTTTCTTT
>-|16|TRBV10-3|TRBJ1-5|-
CAISDGTQGGNQPQHF
TGTGCCATCAGTGACGGTACCCAGGGCGGGAATCAGCCCCAGCATTTT
>-|15|TRBV7-9|TRBJ1-1|-
CASGLGQQMNTEAFF
TGTGCCAGCGGACTCGGACAGCAAATGAACACTGAAGCTTTCTTT
>-|16|TRBV5-4|TRBJ2-7|-
CASSHTPGHRSYEQYF
TGTGCCAGCAGCCACACCCCGGGACACCGATCCTACGAGCAGTACTTC
>-|12|TRBV4-3|TRBJ2-1|-
CASSPEGDEQFF
TGCGCCAGCAGCCCGGAAGGCGATGAGCAGTTCTTC
>TRBD1|14|TRBV7-9|TRBJ1-4|once
CASTDRAINEKLFF
TGTGCCAGCACCGACAGGGCTATTAATGAAAAACTGTTTTTT
>TRBD2|15|TRBV11-3|TRBJ2-1|-
CASSLGLAGWDEQFF
TGTGCCAGCAGCTTGGGACTAGCGGGTTGGGATGAGCAGTTCTTC
>TRBD1|12|TRBV30|TRBJ2-7|-
CAWNRGTDEQYF
TGTGCCTGGAACAGGGGTACCGACGAGCAGTACTTC
>TRBD1|16|TRBV11-2|TRBJ1-1|-
CASSLVGGGADTEAFF
TGTGCCAGCAGCTTAGTAGGAGGGGGCGCGGATACTGAAGCTTTCTTT
>-|12|TRBV19|TRBJ1-4|few
CASGRGNEKLFF
TGTGCCAGCGGTCGGGGTAATGAAAAACTGTTTTTT
>TRBD2|17|TRBV5-1|TRBJ2-3|once
CASSSLSAGGSGDTQYF
TGCGCCAGCAGCTCCCTCTCGGCGGGGGGATCTGGAGATACGCAGTATTTT
>TRBD2|15|TRBV6-5|TRBJ2-5|-
CASSGTSGGYETQYF
TGTGCCAGCAGTGGGACTAGCGGGGGGTATGAGACCCAGTACTTC
>-|15|TRBV29-1|TRBJ2-3|-
CSVEGGLGITDTQYF
TGCAGCGTTGAGGGCGGGTTGGGGATTACAGATACGCAGTATTTT
>TRBD1|16|TRBV4-1|TRBJ1-3|-
CASSQGDRAIGNTIYF
TGCGCCAGCAGCCAGGGGGACAGGGCGATTGGAAACACCATATATTTT
>TRBD2|14|TRBV9|TRBJ2-5|-
CASSVVASGETQYF
TGTGCCAGCAGCGTAGTGGCTAGCGGGGAGACCCAGTACTTC
>-|15|TRBV4-3|TRBJ1-2|-
CASSQDGRVGYGYTF
TGCGCCAGCAGCCAAGATGGCAGGGTTGGGTATGGCTACACCTTC
>-|13|TRBV27|TRBJ2-6|-
CASSLSGANVLTF
TGTGCCAGCAGTTTATCGGGGGCCAACGTCCTGACTTTC
>-|15|TRBV2|TRBJ1-6|few
CASSVGPSGNSPLHF
TGTGCCAGCAGCGTCGGGCCCTCAGGGAATTCACCCCTCCACTTT
>-|14|TRBV7-3|TRBJ2-3|-
CASSLSRGTDTQYF
TGTGCCAGCAGCTTATCTCGGGGCACAGATACGCAGTATTTT
>TRBD1|12|TRBV6-5|TRBJ1-1|-
CASKDRAYEAFF
TGTGCCAGCAAAGACAGGGCCTATGAAGCTTTCTTT
>TRBD1|15|TRBV7-2|TRBJ1-3|few
CASSPGTASGNTIYF
TGTGCCAGCAGCCCAGGGACAGCTTCGGGAAACACCATATATTTT
>TRBD2|15|TRBV9|TRBJ2-7|-
CASSVGDSGSYEQYF
TGTGCCAGCAGCGTAGGGGATAGCGGGTCTTACGAGCAGTACTTC
>-|13|TRBV15|TRBJ2-7|-
CATSRDTVYEQYF
TGTGCCACCAGCAGGGACACTGTTTACGAGCAGTACTTC
>-|15|TRBV5-1|TRBJ2-5|-
CASSLAGRNQETQYF
TGCGCCAGCAGCTTGGCCGGAAGAAACCAAGAGACCCAGTACTTC
>-|18|TRBV4-3|TRBJ1-3|-
CASSQGVSLLPGGNTIYF
TGCGCCAGCAGCCAAGGCGTGAGCCTTCTTCCCGGTGGAAACACCATATATTTT
>-|13|TRBV7-9|TRBJ1-2|-
CASSLDSSHGYTF
TGTGCCAGCAGCTTAGATTCGAGCCATGGCTACACCTTC